This T cell receptor beta chain was recorded in a study of blood T cell repertoires in COVID-19. Study-level background: T cells, B-cell-depleted T cells, or PBMCs supplied cDNA or gDNA.

Seattle-derived patients entered the study during active infection and were followed longitudinally. Study processing details: The authors estimated nucleated cell counts from reference gene primer amplification. Data came from immunoSEQ multiplex PCR; TCRdb stores just in-frame clones and leaves some out. That table is the source of V, J and clone size, and D and trimming were worked out from the DNA. This table has about 120,000 clones, 90% appearing once. Sequenced material: peripheral blood. The TCR originated in a woman aged 60-75 years with COVID-19, enrolled during active disease.

CDR3 sequence: CASSHLGGGDARETQYF. The DNA of the CDR3 is TGTGCCAGCAGCCATCTTGGTGGGGGGGATGCGAGGGAGACCCAGTACTTC. The V gene is TRBV7-3, the J gene TRBJ2-5, with 7 bases lining up with TRBD2. The CDR3 has 17 amino acids. V shed 5 bases, J shed 5 bases, and the junction held 17 bases outside the gene matches. Germline loops: CDR1 SGHTA, CDR2 FQGTGA.